Listed below are T cell receptor beta chains from one sample, sequenced in a study of OX40 agonist ivuxolimab in advanced cancers. Repertoires were generated with immunoSEQ multiplex PCR, while TCRdb's copy carries only in-frame clones and drops some. The sample shows 58,000 or so clones, around 91% of them seen only once. Source: CD4+ or CD8+ T cells sorted from blood, taken in a trial of the OX40 agonist ivuxolimab. The receptors shown here come from an adult with an advanced solid tumor such as melanoma, head and neck, liver or kidney cancer. The CDR3 runs from the conserved cysteine through the conserved F or W. D genes are given only for firm matches. A clone size is listed for some rows: how often the clone was seen (once, few, many), or a class if it is expanded.

CDR3nt: TGTGCCAGCAGCCCCCACAGGGGAGGTGAAGCTTTCTTT; CDR3aa: CASSPHRGGEAFF; v_gene: TRBV14; j_gene: TRBJ1-1; abundance: -; d_gene: TRBD1
CDR3nt: TGTGCCAGCAGTTACCAAGGCTACACCTTC; CDR3aa: CASSYQGYTF; v_gene: TRBV27; j_gene: TRBJ1-2; abundance: -; d_gene: -
CDR3nt: TGTGCCAGCAGCTTAAGGGGGGGAGCCTACAATGAGCAGTTCTTC; CDR3aa: CASSLRGGAYNEQFF; v_gene: TRBV7-3; j_gene: TRBJ2-1; abundance: few; d_gene: TRBD2
CDR3nt: TGTGCCAGCTCCGGGCAGGGATATTCACCCCTCCACTTT; CDR3aa: CASSGQGYSPLHF; v_gene: TRBV25-1; j_gene: TRBJ1-6; abundance: once; d_gene: -
CDR3nt: TGTGCCAGCAGTTTTGACGGCTTTTCAGGTAGGGTGGAGTATTTT; CDR3aa: CASSFDGFSGRVEYF; v_gene: TRBV28; j_gene: TRBJ2-3; abundance: -; d_gene: -
CDR3nt: TGTGCCAGCAACCGCGGGGGATATAACACCGGGGAGCTGTTTTTT; CDR3aa: CASNRGGYNTGELFF; v_gene: TRBV28; j_gene: TRBJ2-2; abundance: -; d_gene: TRBD2
CDR3nt: TGTGCCAGCAGCCCCATTGGAGGCGGGGGAAACACCGGGGAGCTGTTTTTT; CDR3aa: CASSPIGGGGNTGELFF; v_gene: TRBV4-2; j_gene: TRBJ2-2; abundance: -; d_gene: TRBD2
CDR3nt: TGTGCCATCAGTGAGTCGAGGGACAGGGAAGCTTTCTTT; CDR3aa: CAISESRDREAFF; v_gene: TRBV10-3; j_gene: TRBJ1-1; abundance: -; d_gene: TRBD1
CDR3nt: TGTGCCAGCAGTGAGGACTTCCAAGAGACCCAGTACTTC; CDR3aa: CASSEDFQETQYF; v_gene: TRBV2; j_gene: TRBJ2-5; abundance: once; d_gene: -
CDR3nt: TGCGCCAGCAGCTTGGTAGGATTCCAAGAGACCCAGTACTTC; CDR3aa: CASSLVGFQETQYF; v_gene: TRBV5-1; j_gene: TRBJ2-5; abundance: -; d_gene: -
CDR3nt: TGTGCCAGCAGATGGGGTCCCGGAATCGGGGAGCTGTTTTTT; CDR3aa: CASRWGPGIGELFF; v_gene: TRBV2; j_gene: TRBJ2-2; abundance: -; d_gene: -
CDR3nt: TGTGCCAGCAGTTACGAGGGGACCATTAATGAAAAACTGTTTTTT; CDR3aa: CASSYEGTINEKLFF; v_gene: TRBV6-6; j_gene: TRBJ1-4; abundance: -; d_gene: -
CDR3nt: TGCGCCAGCAGCTGGCAGGGGGCCCAGGACGAGCAGTACTTC; CDR3aa: CASSWQGAQDEQYF; v_gene: TRBV5-1; j_gene: TRBJ2-7; abundance: once; d_gene: TRBD1
CDR3nt: TGTGCCAGCAGCCTTAGCACTAGCACAGATACGCAGTATTTT; CDR3aa: CASSLSTSTDTQYF; v_gene: TRBV7-9; j_gene: TRBJ2-3; abundance: once; d_gene: -
CDR3nt: TGTGCCAGCAGCCCCCGGGGTAGCACAGATACGCAGTATTTT; CDR3aa: CASSPRGSTDTQYF; v_gene: TRBV11-2; j_gene: TRBJ2-3; abundance: -; d_gene: -
CDR3nt: TGTGCCATCAGTGGGGGGAGGATAGACAACACTGAAGCTTTCTTT; CDR3aa: CAISGGRIDNTEAFF; v_gene: TRBV10-3; j_gene: TRBJ1-1; abundance: few; d_gene: -
CDR3nt: TGTGCCAGCAGTTACAGCCGCCCAGATACGCAGTATTTT; CDR3aa: CASSYSRPDTQYF; v_gene: TRBV6-5; j_gene: TRBJ2-3; abundance: once; d_gene: -
CDR3nt: TGCAGCGCCCAAGGCCTGGGAATAGATACGCAGTATTTT; CDR3aa: CSAQGLGIDTQYF; v_gene: TRBV29-1; j_gene: TRBJ2-3; abundance: -; d_gene: -
CDR3nt: TGTGCCAGCAGCTTAGGATCTTTCTACAATGAGCAGTTCTTC; CDR3aa: CASSLGSFYNEQFF; v_gene: TRBV7-8; j_gene: TRBJ2-1; abundance: -; d_gene: -
CDR3nt: TGTGCCAGCAGCCAAAACACCGGGACTAGCGGCTACGAGCAGTACTTC; CDR3aa: CASSQNTGTSGYEQYF; v_gene: TRBV4-2; j_gene: TRBJ2-7; abundance: -; d_gene: TRBD2